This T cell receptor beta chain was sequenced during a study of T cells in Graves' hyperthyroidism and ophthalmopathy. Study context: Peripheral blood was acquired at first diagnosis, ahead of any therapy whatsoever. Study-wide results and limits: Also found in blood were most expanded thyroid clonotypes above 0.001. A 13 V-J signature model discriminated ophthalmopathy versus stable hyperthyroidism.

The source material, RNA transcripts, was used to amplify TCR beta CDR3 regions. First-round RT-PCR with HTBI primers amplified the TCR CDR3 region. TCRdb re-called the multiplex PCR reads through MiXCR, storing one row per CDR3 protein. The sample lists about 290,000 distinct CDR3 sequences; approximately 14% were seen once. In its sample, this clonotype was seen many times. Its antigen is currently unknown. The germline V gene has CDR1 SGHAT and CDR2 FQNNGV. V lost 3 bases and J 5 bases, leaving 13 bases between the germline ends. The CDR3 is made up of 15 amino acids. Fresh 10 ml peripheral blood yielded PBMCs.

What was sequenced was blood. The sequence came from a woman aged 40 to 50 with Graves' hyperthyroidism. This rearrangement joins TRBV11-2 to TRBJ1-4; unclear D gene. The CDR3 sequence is CASSFRVLTNEKLFF. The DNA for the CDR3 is TGTGCCAGCAGCTTTAGAGTCCTCACGAATGAAAAACTGTTTTTT.